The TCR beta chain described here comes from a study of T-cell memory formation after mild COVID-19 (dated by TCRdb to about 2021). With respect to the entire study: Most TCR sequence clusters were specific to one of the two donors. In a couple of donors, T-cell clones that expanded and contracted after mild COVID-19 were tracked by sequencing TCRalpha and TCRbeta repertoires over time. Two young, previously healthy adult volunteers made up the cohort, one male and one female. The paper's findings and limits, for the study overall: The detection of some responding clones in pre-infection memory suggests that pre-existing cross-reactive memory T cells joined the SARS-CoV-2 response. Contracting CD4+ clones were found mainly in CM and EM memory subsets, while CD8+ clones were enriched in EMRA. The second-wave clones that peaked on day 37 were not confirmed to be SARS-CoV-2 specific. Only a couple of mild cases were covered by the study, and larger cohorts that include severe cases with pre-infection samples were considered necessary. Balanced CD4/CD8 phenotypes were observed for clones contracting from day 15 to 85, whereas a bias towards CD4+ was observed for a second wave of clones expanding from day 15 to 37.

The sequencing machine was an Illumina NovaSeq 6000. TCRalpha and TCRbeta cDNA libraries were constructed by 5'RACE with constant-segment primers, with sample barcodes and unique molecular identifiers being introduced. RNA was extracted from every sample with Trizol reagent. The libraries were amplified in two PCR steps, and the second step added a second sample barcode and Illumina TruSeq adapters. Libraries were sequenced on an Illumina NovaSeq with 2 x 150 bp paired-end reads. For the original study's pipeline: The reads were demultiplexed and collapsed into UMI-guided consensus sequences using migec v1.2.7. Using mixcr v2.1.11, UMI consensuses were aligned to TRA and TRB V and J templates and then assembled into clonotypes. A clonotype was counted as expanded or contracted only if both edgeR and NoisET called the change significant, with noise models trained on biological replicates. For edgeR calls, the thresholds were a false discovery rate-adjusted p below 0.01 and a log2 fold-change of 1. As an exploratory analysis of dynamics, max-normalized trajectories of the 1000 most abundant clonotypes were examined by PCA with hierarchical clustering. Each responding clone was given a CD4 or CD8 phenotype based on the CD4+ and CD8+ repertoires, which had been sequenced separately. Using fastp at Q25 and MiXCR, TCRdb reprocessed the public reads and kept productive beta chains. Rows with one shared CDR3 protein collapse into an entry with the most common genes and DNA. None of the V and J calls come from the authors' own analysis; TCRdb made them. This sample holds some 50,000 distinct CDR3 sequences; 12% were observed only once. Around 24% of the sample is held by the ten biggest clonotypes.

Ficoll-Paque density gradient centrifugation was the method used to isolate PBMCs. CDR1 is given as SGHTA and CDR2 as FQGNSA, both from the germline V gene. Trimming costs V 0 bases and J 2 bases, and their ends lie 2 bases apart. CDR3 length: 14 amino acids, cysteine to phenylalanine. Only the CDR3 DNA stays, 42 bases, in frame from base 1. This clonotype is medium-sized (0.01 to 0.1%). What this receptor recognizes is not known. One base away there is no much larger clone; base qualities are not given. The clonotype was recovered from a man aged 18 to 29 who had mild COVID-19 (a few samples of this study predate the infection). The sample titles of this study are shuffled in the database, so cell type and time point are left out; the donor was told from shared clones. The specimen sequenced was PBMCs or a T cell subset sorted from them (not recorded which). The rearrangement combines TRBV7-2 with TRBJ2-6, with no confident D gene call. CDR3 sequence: CASSLATGANVLTF. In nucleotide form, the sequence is TGTGCCAGCAGCTTAGCGACTGGGGCCAACGTCCTGACTTTC.